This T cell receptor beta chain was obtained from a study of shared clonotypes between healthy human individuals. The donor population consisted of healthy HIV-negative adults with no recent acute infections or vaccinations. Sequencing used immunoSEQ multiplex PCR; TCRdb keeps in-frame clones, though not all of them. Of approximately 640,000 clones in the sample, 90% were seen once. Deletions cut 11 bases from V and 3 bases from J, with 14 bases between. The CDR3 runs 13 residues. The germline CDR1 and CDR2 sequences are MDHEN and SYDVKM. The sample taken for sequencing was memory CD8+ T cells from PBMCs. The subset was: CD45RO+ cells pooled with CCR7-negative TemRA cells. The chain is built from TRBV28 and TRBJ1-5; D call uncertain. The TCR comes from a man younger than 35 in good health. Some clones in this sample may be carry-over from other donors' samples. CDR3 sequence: CAGGRAHNQPQHF. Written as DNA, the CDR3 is TGTGCCGGCGGCCGGGCCCACAATCAGCCCCAGCATTTT.